This is a list of T cell receptor beta chains from one sample in a study of Ad26.COV2.S vaccination and SARS-CoV-2 variants. The assay was immunoSEQ multiplex PCR, and TCRdb's table has in-frame clones only and misses some. The table includes some 39,000 clones, roughly 80% detected once. The source was peripheral blood, collected after recovery from COVID-19. The receptors were sampled from a human donor who had recovered from COVID-19. The conserved cysteine and the conserved F or W are not part of the CDR3 here. The size of a clone is reported for some rows only, either as once, few or many, or as a class for expanded clones.

CDR3aa,j_gene,abundance,v_gene
ASSLTRDEAF,TRBJ1-1,NA,TRBV7-8
ASSENIQY,TRBJ2-4,NA,TRBV6-1
ASSLGTGGSYEQY,TRBJ2-7,NA,TRBV28
AISESERHYGYT,TRBJ1-2,NA,TRBV10-3
ASSVGGTQNSPLH,TRBJ1-6,NA,TRBV9
ASSPEEGPRPQH,TRBJ1-5,NA,TRBV4-1
ASSLDLIGRANYGYT,TRBJ1-2,once,TRBV11-3
ASSPPGQGAGELF,TRBJ2-2,NA,TRBV9
ASRRGDRDGQPQH,TRBJ1-5,few,TRBV6-5
ATSKRQSQETQY,TRBJ2-5,NA,TRBV15
AWSREDGNTEAF,TRBJ1-1,NA,TRBV30
ASSTSDGYEKLF,TRBJ1-4,once,TRBV18
ASSPDPLLAANTGELF,TRBJ2-2,NA,TRBV7-9
ASSEVALSYEQY,TRBJ2-7,NA,TRBV5-1
ASSQDPNEKLF,TRBJ1-4,NA,TRBV3-1/TRBV3-2
ASSSPLGSGRADEQY,TRBJ2-7,NA,TRBV28
ASQSIAENTGELF,TRBJ2-2,NA,TRBV11-2
ASLLRAGGGNTEAF,TRBJ1-1,once,TRBV13
ASSGSGGEKLF,TRBJ1-4,NA,TRBV5-1
ASDWGQGNEKLF,TRBJ1-4,NA,TRBV7-9
ATSTSSRNEQF,TRBJ2-1,NA,TRBV15
ASWGVTNVLT,TRBJ2-6,NA,TRBV5-6
ASSPGHQNQPQH,TRBJ1-5,NA,TRBV19
ASNKKVSTETQY,TRBJ2-5,NA,TRBV19
ASSPAGSQPQH,TRBJ1-5,once,TRBV7-9
ASTPGQGINSPLH,TRBJ1-6,NA,TRBV7-9
ASSSGDRNEKLF,TRBJ1-4,NA,TRBV5-1
ASSLGGSAWTQY,TRBJ2-5,few,TRBV11-2
ASGSLAGGPHEQF,TRBJ2-1,NA,TRBV7-8
ASSLGGGTFTTGELF,TRBJ2-2,NA,TRBV7-8
ASGRTPTNYGYT,TRBJ1-2,NA,TRBV27